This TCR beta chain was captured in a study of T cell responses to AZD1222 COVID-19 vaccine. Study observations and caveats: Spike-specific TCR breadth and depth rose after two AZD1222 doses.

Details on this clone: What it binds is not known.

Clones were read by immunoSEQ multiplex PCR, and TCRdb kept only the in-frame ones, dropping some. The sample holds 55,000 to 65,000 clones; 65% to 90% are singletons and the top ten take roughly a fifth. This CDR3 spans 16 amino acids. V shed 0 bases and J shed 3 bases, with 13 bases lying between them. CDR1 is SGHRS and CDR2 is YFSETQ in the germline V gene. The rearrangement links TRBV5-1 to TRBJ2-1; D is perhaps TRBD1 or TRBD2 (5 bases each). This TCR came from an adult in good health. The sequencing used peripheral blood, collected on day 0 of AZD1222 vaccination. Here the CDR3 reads CASSLATGTLYNEQFF. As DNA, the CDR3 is TGCGCCAGCAGCTTGGCCACGGGGACCCTCTACAATGAGCAGTTCTTC.